This is a list of T cell receptor beta chains from one sample in a study of early T cells in non-severe SARS-CoV-2 infection. TCRdb analysed the 5' RACE reads with MiXCR anew, one entry per CDR3 protein. The data show some 70,000 distinct CDR3 sequences, with roughly an eighth seen just once and 3.5% to 5% held by the top ten. The specimen sequenced was whole blood. These receptors were obtained from an adult who was a healthcare worker with PCR-confirmed SARS-CoV-2 infection or an uninfected control (not recorded which). CDR3s include the opening cysteine and the closing phenylalanine or tryptophan. A D gene is named only where the DNA matches it firmly. Size tells how often a clone was seen (once, few, many) or the class of an expanded clone, and some rows leave it out.

many | TRBJ1-1 | - | TRBV28 | CASSLGTEAFF | TGTGCCAGCAGTTTGGGCACTGAAGCTTTCTTT
few | TRBJ2-2 | TRBD2 | TRBV7-6 | CASSLGTSGRAENTGELFF | TGTGCCAGCAGCCTGGGAACTAGCGGGAGGGCGGAGAACACCGGGGAGCTGTTTTTT
few | TRBJ2-3 | TRBD2 | TRBV11-2 | CASSPVSAGGSDTQYF | TGTGCCAGCAGCCCAGTCTCGGCGGGAGGGTCAGATACGCAGTATTTT
many | TRBJ1-1 | TRBD1 | TRBV5-4 | CASSRQGAGDTEAFF | TGTGCCAGCAGCCGTCAGGGGGCCGGAGACACTGAAGCTTTCTTT
many | TRBJ1-1 | - | TRBV18 | CASSPTGPEAFF | TGTGCCAGCTCACCTACAGGGCCTGAAGCTTTCTTT
few | TRBJ2-1 | TRBD2 | TRBV27 | CASSGWVLAGLNEQFF | TGTGCCAGCAGTGGGTGGGTACTAGCGGGTCTCAATGAGCAGTTCTTC
- | TRBJ2-1 | - | TRBV29-1 | CSVEDGTETYNEQFF | TGCAGCGTTGAAGACGGGACTGAGACCTACAATGAGCAGTTCTTC
few | TRBJ2-3 | TRBD2 | TRBV25-1 | CASSGLAATDTQYF | TGTGCCAGCAGTGGACTAGCGGCCACAGATACGCAGTATTTT
many | TRBJ2-7 | - | TRBV25-1 | CASSDDRRYEQYF | TGTGCCAGCAGTGATGACAGGCGCTACGAGCAGTACTTC
- | TRBJ2-1 | - | TRBV4-1 | CASSQVGLPYNEQFF | TGCGCCAGCAGCCAAGTCGGACTACCCTACAATGAGCAGTTCTTC
few | TRBJ2-1 | TRBD1 | TRBV30 | CALTRGYLSSYNEQFF | TGTGCTTTGACCAGGGGGTACCTGAGCTCCTACAATGAGCAGTTCTTC
- | TRBJ2-5 | - | TRBV20-1 | CSATGRGLETQYF | TGCAGTGCTACAGGACGGGGCCTAGAGACCCAGTACTTC
- | TRBJ2-5 | - | TRBV3-1 | CASAVLPEVQETQYF | TGTGCCAGCGCGGTACTACCGGAAGTCCAAGAGACCCAGTACTTC
- | TRBJ1-3 | - | TRBV11-2 | CASSLTSGNTIYF | TGTGCCAGCAGCTTAACCTCTGGAAACACCATATATTTT
- | TRBJ2-1 | - | TRBV29-1 | CSEKGGGGYNEQFF | TGCAGCGAGAAGGGCGGTGGGGGTTACAATGAGCAGTTCTTC
many | TRBJ2-3 | - | TRBV7-9 | CASGTPEDTQYF | TGTGCCAGCGGAACACCTGAGGATACGCAGTATTTT
- | TRBJ2-1 | - | TRBV28 | CASGVSVARSYNEQFF | TGTGCCAGCGGAGTTTCGGTGGCTAGGAGCTACAATGAGCAGTTCTTC
- | TRBJ2-3 | - | TRBV27 | CASRYRATTTDTQYF | TGTGCCAGCAGGTACAGGGCAACCACCACAGATACGCAGTATTTT
many | TRBJ1-1 | - | TRBV29-1 | CSVEVMEGTEAFF | TGCAGCGTTGAGGTCATGGAGGGGACTGAAGCTTTCTTT
- | TRBJ1-1 | - | TRBV5-6 | CASSPDRYTEAFF | TGTGCCAGCAGTCCCGACAGGTACACTGAAGCTTTCTTT
few | TRBJ2-7 | TRBD2 | TRBV12-3/TRBV12-4 | CASRPGTSGRYEQYF | TGTGCCAGCAGACCCGGGACTAGCGGGAGGTACGAGCAGTACTTC
- | TRBJ2-1 | TRBD2 | TRBV5-1 | CASSLSLRREYLYNEQFF | TGCGCCAGCAGCTTGTCGTTGAGGCGGGAGTACCTATACAATGAGCAGTTCTTC
- | TRBJ1-1 | TRBD1 | TRBV20-1 | CSARTGGGNTEAFF | TGCAGTGCCCGGACAGGGGGGGGCAACACTGAAGCTTTCTTT
few | TRBJ1-2 | - | TRBV20-1 | CSAREGGKGHGYTF | TGCAGTGCTAGAGAGGGGGGGAAGGGCCATGGCTACACCTTC
- | TRBJ2-6 | - | TRBV12-3/TRBV12-4 | CASSYGVSSGANVLTF | TGTGCCAGCAGTTACGGGGTGTCTTCTGGGGCCAACGTCCTGACTTTC
many | TRBJ2-7 | - | TRBV7-9 | CASSLGAEQYF | TGTGCCAGCAGCTTAGGTGCCGAGCAGTACTTC
few | TRBJ2-3 | - | TRBV9 | CASSVERELTDTQYF | TGTGCCAGCAGCGTAGAACGGGAACTTACAGATACGCAGTATTTT
- | TRBJ2-1 | - | TRBV4-2 | CASSQEPEGGSYNEQFF | TGTGCCAGCAGCCAAGAACCGGAGGGGGGCTCCTACAATGAGCAGTTCTTC
many | TRBJ1-5 | - | TRBV2 | CASRGREDQPQHF | TGTGCCAGCAGGGGCAGGGAGGATCAGCCCCAGCATTTT
- | TRBJ1-1 | TRBD1 | TRBV5-1 | CASSLRTGGNTEAFF | TGCGCCAGCAGCTTGCGGACAGGGGGGAACACTGAAGCTTTCTTT
- | TRBJ2-1 | - | TRBV7-7 | CASSLASHRGDEQFF | TGTGCCAGCAGCTTAGCAAGTCACCGCGGCGATGAGCAGTTCTTC
many | TRBJ1-5 | - | TRBV28 | CASSLPGVSNQPQHF | TGTGCCAGCAGCCTCCCCGGCGTTAGCAATCAGCCCCAGCATTTT
many | TRBJ2-3 | - | TRBV7-8 | CASRPPGGGTDTQYF | TGTGCCAGCAGGCCCCCCGGGGGCGGGACAGATACGCAGTATTTT
many | TRBJ2-1 | TRBD2 | TRBV7-2 | CASSFPRGLAKFF | TGTGCCAGCAGCTTCCCTCGGGGACTAGCAAAGTTCTTC
- | TRBJ2-1 | TRBD1 | TRBV5-6 | CASSLVGQGDEQFF | TGTGCCAGCAGCTTGGTTGGGCAGGGGGATGAGCAGTTCTTC
- | TRBJ1-1 | - | TRBV11-2 | CASSLAGAGKNTEAFF | TGTGCCAGCAGCTTAGCCGGGGCAGGGAAGAACACTGAAGCTTTCTTT
few | TRBJ2-1 | TRBD2 | TRBV11-3 | CASSRSGRNNEQFF | TGTGCCAGCAGCCGTAGCGGGAGGAACAATGAGCAGTTCTTC
many | TRBJ2-1 | TRBD2 | TRBV7-2 | CASSRGMSGSNEQFF | TGTGCCAGCAGCCGCGGGATGAGCGGGAGTAATGAGCAGTTCTTC
many | TRBJ2-2 | - | TRBV7-3 | CASSFFQGAGELFF | TGTGCCAGCAGCTTCTTTCAGGGAGCCGGGGAGCTGTTTTTT